The TCR beta chain under discussion was sequenced for a study of T cell responses to AZD1222 COVID-19 vaccine. On this clone: Its antigen remains unidentified.

General study points: Donors in the cohort were predominantly white British and more often female, and clonal diversity was possibly underestimated. In all cases, repertoires were sampled only after the peak T cell response.

The protocol was immunoSEQ multiplex PCR, while the TCRdb copy is restricted to in-frame clones and leaves out a portion. The sample includes about 84,000 clones, approximately 90% of them seen just once. Germline V gene sequence: CDR1 SNHLY, CDR2 FYNNEI. V gave up 8 bases and J gave up 6 bases; unmatched junction bases: 16. The CDR3 has 16 residues. The chain couples TRBV2 to TRBJ2-7, with TRBD1 matching 10 bases. The source was peripheral blood, collected on day 0 of AZD1222 vaccination. The clonotype comes from an adult in good health. In DNA, the CDR3 is TGTGCCAGCCTTCCTACGGGTTCCGGGACAGGGGTCGAGCAGTACTTC. Its translation: CASLPTGSGTGVEQYF.